This T cell receptor beta chain was identified during a study of cytomegalovirus exposure and HLA in healthy donors. Study outcomes and limitations: Most likely, a cluster of highly shared sequence variants arose as a sequencing artifact. What TCR beta sequences reportedly achieved was accurate prediction of HLA-A and HLA-B alleles in most subjects. Common viral pathogens seemed, in a later analysis, to connect with several of the most significant clusters. The study designated about 160 TCR beta chains cytomegalovirus-associated.

Amplification used 60 Vbeta primers and 13 Jbeta primers. Profiling relied on immunoSEQ multiplex PCR, and the TCRdb table lists in-frame clones only, not all of them. The profile shows some 180,000 clones, 9.5% of them singletons. Details on this clone: The antigen is undetermined.

The CDR3 has 15 amino acids. Germline CDR1 SNHLY, CDR2 FYNNEI. Trimming pared 5 bases from V and 4 bases from J, leaving 17 bases between. The chain combines TRBV2 with TRBJ1-1, with D maybe TRBD1 (5 bases). Sequencing was performed on PBMCs. The receptor comes from a woman aged 25 to 45 in good health and CMV-seropositive. The CDR3 nucleotides read TGTGCCAGCAGTCCCCTGACAGAGCCGGGCACTGAAGCTTTCTTT. It translates to CASSPLTEPGTEAFF.